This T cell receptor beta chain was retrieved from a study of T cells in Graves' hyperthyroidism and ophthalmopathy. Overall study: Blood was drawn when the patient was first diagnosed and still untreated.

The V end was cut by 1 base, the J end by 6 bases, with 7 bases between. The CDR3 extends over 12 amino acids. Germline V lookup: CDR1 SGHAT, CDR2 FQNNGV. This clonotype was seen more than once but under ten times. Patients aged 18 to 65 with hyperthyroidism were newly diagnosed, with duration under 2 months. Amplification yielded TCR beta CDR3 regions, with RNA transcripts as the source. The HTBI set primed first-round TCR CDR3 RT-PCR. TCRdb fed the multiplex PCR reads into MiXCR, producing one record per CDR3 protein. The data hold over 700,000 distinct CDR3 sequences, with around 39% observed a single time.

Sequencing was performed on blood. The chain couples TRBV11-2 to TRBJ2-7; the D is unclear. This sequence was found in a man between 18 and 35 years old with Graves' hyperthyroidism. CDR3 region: CASSLVDREQYF. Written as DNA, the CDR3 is TGTGCCAGCAGCTTAGTGGACCGCGAGCAGTACTTC.